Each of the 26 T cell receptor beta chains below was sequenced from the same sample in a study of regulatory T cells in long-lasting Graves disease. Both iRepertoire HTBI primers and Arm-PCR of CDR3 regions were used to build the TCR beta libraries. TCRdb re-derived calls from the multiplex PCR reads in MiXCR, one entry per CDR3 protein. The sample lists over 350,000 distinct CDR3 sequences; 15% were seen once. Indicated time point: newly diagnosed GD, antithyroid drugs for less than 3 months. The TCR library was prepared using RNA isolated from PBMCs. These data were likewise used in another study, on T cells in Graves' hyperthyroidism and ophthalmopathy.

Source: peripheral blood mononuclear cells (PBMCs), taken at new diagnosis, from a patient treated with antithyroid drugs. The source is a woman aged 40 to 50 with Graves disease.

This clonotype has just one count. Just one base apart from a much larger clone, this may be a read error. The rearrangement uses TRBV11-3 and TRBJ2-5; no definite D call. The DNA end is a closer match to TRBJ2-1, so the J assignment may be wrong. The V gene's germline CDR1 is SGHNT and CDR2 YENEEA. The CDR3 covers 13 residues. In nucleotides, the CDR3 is TGTGCCAGCAGCTTAGATTCGATGGTTGAGCAGTTCTTC. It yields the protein CASSLDSMVEQFF.

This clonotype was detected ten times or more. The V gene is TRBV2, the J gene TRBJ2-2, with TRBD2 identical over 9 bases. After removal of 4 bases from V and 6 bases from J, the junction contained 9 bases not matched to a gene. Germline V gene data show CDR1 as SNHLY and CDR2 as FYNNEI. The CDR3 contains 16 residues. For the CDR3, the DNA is TGTGCCAGCAGTGTTCGTGCGGGAGGGCCCTCCGGGGAGCTGTTTTTT. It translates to CASSVRAGGPSGELFF.

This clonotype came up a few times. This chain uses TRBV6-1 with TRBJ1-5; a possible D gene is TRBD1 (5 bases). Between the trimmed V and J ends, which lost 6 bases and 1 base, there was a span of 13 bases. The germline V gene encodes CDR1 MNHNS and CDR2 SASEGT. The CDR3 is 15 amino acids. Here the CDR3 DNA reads TGTGCCAGCAGCCCTTGGGGGGACAGCAATCAGCCCCAGCATTTT. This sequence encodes CASSPWGDSNQPQHF.

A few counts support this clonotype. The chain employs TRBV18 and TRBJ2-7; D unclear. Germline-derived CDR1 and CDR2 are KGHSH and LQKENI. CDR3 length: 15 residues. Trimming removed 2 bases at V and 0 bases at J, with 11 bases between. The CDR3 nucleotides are TGTGCCAGCTCACCAACGAGCGTCTACTCCTACGAGCAGTACTTC. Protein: CASSPTSVYSYEQYF.

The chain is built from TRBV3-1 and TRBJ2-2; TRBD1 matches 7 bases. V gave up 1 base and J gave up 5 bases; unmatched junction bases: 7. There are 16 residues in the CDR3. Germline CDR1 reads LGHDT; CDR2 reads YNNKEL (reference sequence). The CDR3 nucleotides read TGTGCCAGCAGCCAAGGTAACAGGGGCGCAACCGGGGAGCTGTTTTTT. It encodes CASSQGNRGATGELFF.

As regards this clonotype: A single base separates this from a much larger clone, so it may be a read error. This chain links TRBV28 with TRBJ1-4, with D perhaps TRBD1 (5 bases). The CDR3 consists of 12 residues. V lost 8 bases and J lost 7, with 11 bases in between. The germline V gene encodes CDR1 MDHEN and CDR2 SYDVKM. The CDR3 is CASRWGSEKLFF. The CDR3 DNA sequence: TGTGCCAGCCGATGGGGCAGTGAAAAACTGTTTTTT. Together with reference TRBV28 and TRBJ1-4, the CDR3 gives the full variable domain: DVKVTQSSRYLVKRTGEKVFLECVQDMDHENMFWYRQDPGLGLRLIYFSYDVKMKEKGDIPEGYSVSREKKERFSLILESASTNQTSMYLCASRWGSEKLFFGSGTQLSVL.

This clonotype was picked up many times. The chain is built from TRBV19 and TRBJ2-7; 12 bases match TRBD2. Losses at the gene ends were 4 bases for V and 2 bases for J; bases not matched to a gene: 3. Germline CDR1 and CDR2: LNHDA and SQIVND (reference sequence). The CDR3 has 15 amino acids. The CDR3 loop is CASSNLAGGPYEQYF. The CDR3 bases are TGTGCCAGTAGTAACCTAGCGGGAGGGCCCTACGAGCAGTACTTC.

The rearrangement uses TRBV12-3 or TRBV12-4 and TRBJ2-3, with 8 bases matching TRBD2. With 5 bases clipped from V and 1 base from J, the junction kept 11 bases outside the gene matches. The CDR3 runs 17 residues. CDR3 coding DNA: TGTGCCAGCAGTCCCGCTCGGACTAGCAGCCGCACAGATACGCAGTATTTT. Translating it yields CASSPARTSSRTDTQYF.

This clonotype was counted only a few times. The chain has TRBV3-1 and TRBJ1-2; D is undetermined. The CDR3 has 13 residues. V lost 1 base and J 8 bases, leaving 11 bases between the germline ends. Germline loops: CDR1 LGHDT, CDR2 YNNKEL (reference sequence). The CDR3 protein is CASSQASRQGYTF. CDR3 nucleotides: TGTGCCAGCAGCCAAGCGTCCCGGCAAGGCTACACCTTC.

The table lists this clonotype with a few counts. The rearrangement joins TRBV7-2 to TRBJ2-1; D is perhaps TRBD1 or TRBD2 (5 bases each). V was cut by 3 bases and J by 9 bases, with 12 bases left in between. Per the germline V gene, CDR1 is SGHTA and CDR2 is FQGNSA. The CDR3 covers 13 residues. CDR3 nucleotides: TGTGCCAGCAGCTTCATGGGGGTTGGTGAGCAGTTCTTC. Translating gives CASSFMGVGEQFF. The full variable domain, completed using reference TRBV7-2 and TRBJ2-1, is GAGVSQSPSNKVTEKGKDVELRCDPISGHTALYWYRQSLGQGLEFLIYFQGNSAPDKSGLPSDRFSAERTGGSVSTLTIQRTQQEDSAVYLCASSFMGVGEQFFGPGTRLTVL.

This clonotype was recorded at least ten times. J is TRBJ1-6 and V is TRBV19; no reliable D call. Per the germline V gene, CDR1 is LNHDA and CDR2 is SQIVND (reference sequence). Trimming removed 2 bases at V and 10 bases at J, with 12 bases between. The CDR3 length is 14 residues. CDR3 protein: CASSIQGPYSPLHF. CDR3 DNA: TGTGCCAGTAGTATACAAGGCCCTTACTCACCCCTCCACTTT.

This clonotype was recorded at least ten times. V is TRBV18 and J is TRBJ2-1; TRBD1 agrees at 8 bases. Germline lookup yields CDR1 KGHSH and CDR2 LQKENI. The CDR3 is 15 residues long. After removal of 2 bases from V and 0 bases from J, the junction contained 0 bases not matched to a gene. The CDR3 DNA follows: TGTGCCAGCTCACCAACAGGGGGCTCCTACAATGAGCAGTTCTTC. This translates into CASSPTGGSYNEQFF.

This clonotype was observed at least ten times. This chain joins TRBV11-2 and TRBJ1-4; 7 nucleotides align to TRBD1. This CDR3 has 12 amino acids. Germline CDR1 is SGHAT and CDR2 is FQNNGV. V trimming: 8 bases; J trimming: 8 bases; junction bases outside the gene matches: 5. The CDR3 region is CASGDRVEKLFF. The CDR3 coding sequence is TGTGCCAGCGGCGACAGGGTCGAAAAACTGTTTTTT.

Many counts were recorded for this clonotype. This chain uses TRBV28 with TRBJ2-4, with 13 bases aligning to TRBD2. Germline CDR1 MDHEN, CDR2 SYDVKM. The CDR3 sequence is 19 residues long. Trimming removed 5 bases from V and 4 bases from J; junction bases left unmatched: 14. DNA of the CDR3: TGTGCCAGCAGTCTACTAGCGGGAGGGGGACGCACCCAAAAAAACATTCAGTACTTC. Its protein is CASSLLAGGGRTQKNIQYF.

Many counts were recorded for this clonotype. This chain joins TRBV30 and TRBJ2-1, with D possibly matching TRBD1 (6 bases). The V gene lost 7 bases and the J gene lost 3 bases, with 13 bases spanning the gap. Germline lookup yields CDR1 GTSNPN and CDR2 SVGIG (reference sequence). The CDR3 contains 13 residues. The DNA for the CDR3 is TGTGCCTCCCGGGACACGGTCTACAATGAGCAGTTCTTC. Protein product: CASRDTVYNEQFF.

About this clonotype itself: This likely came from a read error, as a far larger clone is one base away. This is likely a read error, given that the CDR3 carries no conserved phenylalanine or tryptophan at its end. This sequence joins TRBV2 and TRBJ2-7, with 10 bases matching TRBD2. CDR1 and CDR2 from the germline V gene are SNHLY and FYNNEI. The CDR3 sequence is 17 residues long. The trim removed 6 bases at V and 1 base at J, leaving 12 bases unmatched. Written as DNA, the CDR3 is TGTGCCAGCAGCTTAGATAGACTAGCGGGCCGATCCTACGAGCAGTACTCC. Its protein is CASSLDRLAGRSYEQYS.

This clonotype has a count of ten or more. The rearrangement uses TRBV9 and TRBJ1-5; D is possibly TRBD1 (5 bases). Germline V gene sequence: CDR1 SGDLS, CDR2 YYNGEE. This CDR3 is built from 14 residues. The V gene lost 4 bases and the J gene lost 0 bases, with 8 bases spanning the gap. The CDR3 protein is CASSTTGSNQPQHF. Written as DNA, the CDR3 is TGTGCCAGCAGCACCACAGGTAGCAATCAGCCCCAGCATTTT.

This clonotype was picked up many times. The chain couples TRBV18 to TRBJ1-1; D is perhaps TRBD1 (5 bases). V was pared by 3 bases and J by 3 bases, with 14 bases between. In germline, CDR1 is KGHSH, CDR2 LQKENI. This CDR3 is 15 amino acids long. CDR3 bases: TGTGCCAGCTCACCCGAATGGGGCGCCGACACTGAAGCTTTCTTT. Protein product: CASSPEWGADTEAFF.

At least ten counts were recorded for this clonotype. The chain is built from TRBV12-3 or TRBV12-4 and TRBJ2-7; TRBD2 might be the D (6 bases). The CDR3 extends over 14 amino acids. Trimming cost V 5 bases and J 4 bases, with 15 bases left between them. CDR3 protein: CASSRDSGPYEQYF. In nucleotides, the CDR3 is TGTGCCAGCAGTAGAGATAGCGGCCCATACGAGCAGTACTTC.

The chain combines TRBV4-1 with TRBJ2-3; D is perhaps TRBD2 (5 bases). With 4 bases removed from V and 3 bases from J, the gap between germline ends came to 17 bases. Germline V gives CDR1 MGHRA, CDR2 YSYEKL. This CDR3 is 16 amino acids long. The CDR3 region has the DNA TGCGCCAGCAGCCTTCTCGCGGAGGAAGGTACAGATACGCAGTATTTT. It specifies CASSLLAEEGTDTQYF.

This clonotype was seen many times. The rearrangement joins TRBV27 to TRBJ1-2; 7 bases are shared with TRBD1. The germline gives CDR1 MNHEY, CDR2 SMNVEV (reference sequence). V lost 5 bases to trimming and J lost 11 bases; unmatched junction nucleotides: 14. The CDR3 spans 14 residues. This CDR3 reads CASSPLGTVGGYTF. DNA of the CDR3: TGTGCCAGCAGTCCCCTCGGGACAGTTGGGGGGTACACCTTC.

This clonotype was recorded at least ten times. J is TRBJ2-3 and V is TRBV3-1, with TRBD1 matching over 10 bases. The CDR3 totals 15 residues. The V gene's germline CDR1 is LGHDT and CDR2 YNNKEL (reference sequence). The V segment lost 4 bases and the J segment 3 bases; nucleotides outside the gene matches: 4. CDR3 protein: CASSPTGGDTDTQYF. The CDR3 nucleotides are TGTGCCAGCAGCCCGACAGGGGGCGATACAGATACGCAGTATTTT.

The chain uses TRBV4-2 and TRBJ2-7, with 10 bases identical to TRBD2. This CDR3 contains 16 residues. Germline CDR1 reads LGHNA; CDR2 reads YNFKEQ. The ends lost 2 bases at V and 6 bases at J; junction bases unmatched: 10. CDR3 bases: TGTGCCAGCAGCCAAAATCCTAGCGGGAGCGTTAGCGAGCAGTACTTC. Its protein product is CASSQNPSGSVSEQYF.

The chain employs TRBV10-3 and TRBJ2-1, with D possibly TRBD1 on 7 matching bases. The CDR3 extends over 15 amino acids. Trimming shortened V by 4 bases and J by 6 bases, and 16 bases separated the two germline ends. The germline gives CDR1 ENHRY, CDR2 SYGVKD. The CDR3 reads CAISVRTGGGNEQFF. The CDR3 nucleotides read TGTGCCATCAGTGTGCGGACAGGAGGGGGCAATGAGCAGTTCTTC.

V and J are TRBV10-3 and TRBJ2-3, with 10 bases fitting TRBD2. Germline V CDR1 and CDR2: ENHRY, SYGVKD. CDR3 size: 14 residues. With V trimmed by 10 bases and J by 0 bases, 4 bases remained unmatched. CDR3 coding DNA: TGTGCCACCGGACTAGCGGAAAGCACAGATACGCAGTATTTT. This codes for CATGLAESTDTQYF.

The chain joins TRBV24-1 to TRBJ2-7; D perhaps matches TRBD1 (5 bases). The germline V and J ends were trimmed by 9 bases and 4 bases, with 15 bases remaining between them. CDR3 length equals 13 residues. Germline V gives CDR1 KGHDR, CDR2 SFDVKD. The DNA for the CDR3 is TGTGCCACCCAATTAGGGGCGCGGTACGAGCAGTACTTC. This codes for CATQLGARYEQYF.